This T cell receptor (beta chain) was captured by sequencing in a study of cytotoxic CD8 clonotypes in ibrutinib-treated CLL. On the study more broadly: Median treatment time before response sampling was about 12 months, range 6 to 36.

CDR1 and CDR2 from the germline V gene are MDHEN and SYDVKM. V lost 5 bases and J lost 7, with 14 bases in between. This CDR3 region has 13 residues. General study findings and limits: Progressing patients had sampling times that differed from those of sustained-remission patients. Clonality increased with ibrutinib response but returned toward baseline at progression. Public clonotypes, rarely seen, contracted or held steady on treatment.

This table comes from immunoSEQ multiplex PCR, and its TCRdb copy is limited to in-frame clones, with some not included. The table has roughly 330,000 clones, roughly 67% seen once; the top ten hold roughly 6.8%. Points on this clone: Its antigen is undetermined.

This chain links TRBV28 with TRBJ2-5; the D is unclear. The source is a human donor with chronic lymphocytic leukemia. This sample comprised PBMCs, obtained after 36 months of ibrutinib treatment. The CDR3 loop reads CASSPPDRATQYF. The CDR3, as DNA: TGTGCCAGCAGTCCGCCGGACCGAGCGACCCAGTACTTC.